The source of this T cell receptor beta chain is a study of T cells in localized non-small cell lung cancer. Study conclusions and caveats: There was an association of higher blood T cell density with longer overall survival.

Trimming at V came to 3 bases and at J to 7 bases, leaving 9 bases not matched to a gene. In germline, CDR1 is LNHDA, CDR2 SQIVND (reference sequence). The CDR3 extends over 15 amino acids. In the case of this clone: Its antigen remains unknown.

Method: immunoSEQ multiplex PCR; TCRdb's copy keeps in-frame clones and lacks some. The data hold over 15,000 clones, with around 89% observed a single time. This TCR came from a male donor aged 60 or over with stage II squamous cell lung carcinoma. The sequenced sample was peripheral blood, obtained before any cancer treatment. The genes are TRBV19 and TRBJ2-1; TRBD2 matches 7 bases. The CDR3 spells CASSMGGNYRNEQFF. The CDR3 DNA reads TGTGCCAGTAGTATGGGAGGGAATTATAGAAATGAGCAGTTCTTC.